This passage covers 14 T cell receptor beta chains from one sample sequenced in a study of cytomegalovirus exposure and HLA in healthy donors. PCR involved 60 Vbeta and 13 Jbeta primers. Repertoires were generated with immunoSEQ multiplex PCR, while TCRdb's copy carries only in-frame clones and drops some. The sample has some 140,000 clones, about 80% seen once; the top ten hold less than 1.5%. The sample was PBMCs. Source of these receptors: a male donor in good health and CMV-seropositive.

This clone was detected once. The V call is TRBV7-8, the J call TRBJ1-2; no clear D gene. Germline lookup yields CDR1 SGHVS and CDR2 FQNEAQ. V lost 0 bases to trimming and J lost 4 bases, with 12 bases between them. The CDR3 is 15 amino acids. DNA for the CDR3: TGTGCCAGCAGCTTAGCTGGAGTTACGACCTATGGCTACACCTTC. Its protein product is CASSLAGVTTYGYTF.

This clone came up once. The chain joins TRBV29-1 to TRBJ2-7, with 9 bases that match TRBD1. The CDR3 has 14 residues. After removal of 7 bases from V and 1 base from J, the junction contained 8 bases not matched to a gene. Germline assignment: CDR1 SQVTM and CDR2 ANQGSEA. In nucleotides, the CDR3 is TGCAGCGCAAAATCCGGGACAGGGTCCTACGAGCAGTACTTC. Amino acid sequence: CSAKSGTGSYEQYF.

V is TRBV6-5 and J is TRBJ2-3; 7 bases agree with TRBD2. Germline V gene data show CDR1 as MNHEY and CDR2 as SVGAGI. Unmatched junction bases numbered 1, after V lost 2 bases and J lost 2 bases. The CDR3 sequence is 14 residues long. The CDR3: CASSYAGATDTQYF. Here the CDR3 DNA reads TGTGCCAGCAGTTACGCGGGAGCCACAGATACGCAGTATTTT.

The chain recombines TRBV15 with TRBJ2-3; TRBD1 agrees at 9 bases. Per germline, CDR1 LNHNV and CDR2 YYDKDF (reference sequence). V lost 3 bases, J lost 3 bases, and 7 bases stayed unmatched. The CDR3 contains 16 residues. The chain's CDR3 is CATSRLGQGTTDTQYF. In DNA form, the CDR3 reads TGTGCCACCAGCAGGTTGGGACAGGGTACGACAGATACGCAGTATTTT.

This clone was picked up a small number of times. This chain joins TRBV5-1 and TRBJ2-1; 9 nucleotides agree with TRBD2. This CDR3 has 15 residues. CDR1 SGHRS and CDR2 YFSETQ come from the germline V gene. The V gene end was trimmed by 0 bases and the J gene end by 7 bases; junction bases not matched to a gene: 5. The CDR3 DNA follows: TGCGCCAGCAGCTTGGTGCTAGCGGGACGGAATGAGCAGTTCTTC. It yields the protein CASSLVLAGRNEQFF.

This clone was seen a few times. CDR3 coding DNA: TGTGCCAGCAGCGACAGGGGGCTGGGCTATGGCTACACCTTC. This codes for CASSDRGLGYGYTF. The V gene is TRBV6-6, the J gene TRBJ1-2; 10 nucleotides align to TRBD1. Germline CDR1 is MNHNY and CDR2 is SVGAGI (reference sequence). The CDR3 spans 14 residues. V lost 6 bases and J lost 4; bases outside the gene matches: 5.

This clone was picked up one time. This chain joins TRBV4-1 and TRBJ2-5, with TRBD2 identical over 9 bases. The germline CDR1 and CDR2 sequences are MGHRA and YSYEKL. The CDR3 has 16 residues. Trimming at V came to 0 bases and at J to 5 bases, leaving 7 bases not matched to a gene. This CDR3 reads CASSQEGGRAGETQYF. The CDR3 bases are TGCGCCAGCAGCCAAGAGGGCGGGAGGGCCGGGGAGACCCAGTACTTC.

The chain recombines TRBV4-3 with TRBJ1-2; D may be TRBD1 (5 bases). Trimming pared 0 bases from V and 0 bases from J, leaving 8 bases between. CDR1 is LGHNA, CDR2 YSLEER, per germline. This CDR3 region has 15 residues. CDR3 in amino acids: CASSQETVANYGYTF. CDR3 coding DNA: TGCGCCAGCAGCCAAGAGACAGTAGCTAACTATGGCTACACCTTC.

The chain uses TRBV18 and TRBJ2-1; tentative D call: TRBD2 (5 bases). The germline CDR1 and CDR2 sequences are KGHSH and LQKENI. The CDR3 length is 14 residues. Trimming took 5 bases from V and 5 from J, leaving 13 bases between them. CDR3: CASSSSSGDNEQFF. The CDR3 nucleotides are TGTGCCAGCTCATCGTCCAGCGGAGACAATGAGCAGTTCTTC.

Only one count was recorded for this clone. This chain connects TRBV7-9 to TRBJ2-7; D perhaps matches TRBD2 (6 bases). The ends were cut back, 1 base at V and 1 base at J, with 8 bases in the middle. CDR3 length: 14 residues. Germline V gives CDR1 SEHNR, CDR2 FQNEAQ (reference sequence). The CDR3 nucleotides read TGTGCCAGCAGCTTAGACGGGGGATCCTACGAGCAGTACTTC. Encoded protein: CASSLDGGSYEQYF.

The chain combines TRBV2 with TRBJ2-2; a weak D match, TRBD2 (5 bases). The CDR3 loop spans 14 amino acids. Per germline, CDR1 SNHLY and CDR2 FYNNEI. Deletions cut 7 bases from V and 6 bases from J, with 15 bases between. CDR3 in amino acids: CASKDGPGSGELFF. The CDR3 DNA reads TGTGCCAGCAAGGACGGCCCGGGGTCCGGGGAGCTGTTTTTT.

This clone was counted a single time. The chain carries TRBV11-2 and TRBJ2-5; no definite D call. Trimming cost V 6 bases and J 0 bases, with 8 bases left between them. CDR3 size: 13 residues. Germline V CDR1 and CDR2: SGHAT, FQNNGV. Here the CDR3 DNA reads TGTGCCAGCAGGCCGGAGTACCAAGAGACCCAGTACTTC. Its translation: CASRPEYQETQYF.

The V and J genes are TRBV27 and TRBJ2-7, with D possibly TRBD2 on 5 matching bases. The CDR3 sequence is 13 residues long. Looked up from germline, CDR1 is MNHEY and CDR2 is SMNVEV (reference sequence). V lost 2 bases and J 2 bases, leaving 7 bases between the germline ends. CDR3 loop: CASSLIGAYEQYF. The CDR3 nucleotides are TGTGCCAGCAGTTTAATCGGGGCCTACGAGCAGTACTTC.

The J gene is TRBJ2-7, the V gene TRBV6-5; D perhaps matches TRBD1 (5 bases). The CDR3 sequence is 15 residues long. Trimming left V 2 bases short and J 2 bases short, with 13 bases between. Germline CDR1 is MNHEY and CDR2 is SVGAGI. As DNA, the CDR3 is TGTGCCAGCAGTTACCGTAGGCAGGGTACCTACGAGCAGTACTTC. This sequence encodes CASSYRRQGTYEQYF.